This T cell receptor (beta chain) was observed in a study of T-cell reconstitution after alpha-beta-depleted transplantation in children (dated by TCRdb to the mid-2010s). Study-level background: T-cell immune reconstitution after TCRalphabeta/CD19-depleted allogeneic hematopoietic cell transplantation in children was quantitatively tracked in the study by means of TCR repertoire profiling.

Results and caveats for the whole study, not just this receptor: Over the following months the frequencies of hyperexpanded clones went down, and after one year T-cell counts and TCRbeta diversity were mostly credited to newly produced T cells. The high TCRbeta diversity at day 60 in some patients was ascribed to recipient T cells and intrathymic progenitors that had survived conditioning. About two months after transplant, the apparently early recovery of alphabetaT-cell counts reportedly depended on just several hundred clones that had expanded rapidly and came from non-depleted graft cells.

Between the V and J ends, shortened by 0 bases and 10 bases respectively, the junction contains 13 bases. The CDR3 holds 14 amino acids from the cysteine to the phenylalanine. Left in the record is the CDR3 DNA by itself, 42 bases read in frame from the first base. The treatment or condition label on this specimen signifies: allogeneic hematopoietic cell transplantation with graft depleted of TCRalphabeta T cells and CD19 B cells. Transplant recipients were children who received TCRalphabeta/CD19-depleted allogeneic hematopoietic cell grafts. To prepare the library, PCR was applied. Sequencing relied on an Illumina HiSeq 2500. Molecular barcoding was employed in the preparation of TCR libraries, with unique molecular identifiers being used to normalize TCRbeta repertoire quantification. TCRdb passed the public sequencing reads through fastp at Q25 and MiXCR, retaining productive beta sequences. All rows with the same CDR3 protein become a single entry with the most common DNA and genes. Here the sample has fewer than 700,000 distinct CDR3 sequences; over 10% occur a single time. The ten largest clonotypes hold 2.2% of the sample.

For this clonotype: The antigen it binds to is not known. No quality values exist for individual bases; no much larger clone is one base distant.

Sequenced here: PBMCs, mostly from graft donor cells, sampled 360 days after TCRalphabeta/CD19-depleted stem cell transplant. The chain was built from TRBV12-3 or TRBV12-4 and TRBJ2-1; no D gene is confidently identified. The TCR was taken from a male patient under 18 who had a stem cell transplant for acute myeloid leukemia, so the T cells may come from the graft donor. The nucleotide sequence reads as follows: TGTGCCAGCAGTTTAGCGGTTCTCGGTGGCGAGCAGTTCTTC. It encodes CASSLAVLGGEQFF.